One sample yielded the 12 T cell receptor beta chains listed below, sequenced in a study of beta chain features in type 1 diabetes. General study points: A moderate, significant TCRB CDR3 shortening appeared in type 1 diabetes across four CD4+ subsets.

These receptors have no known antigen. Expressed TCRB transcripts were sequenced because the isolated RNA had all been reverse transcribed beforehand. Here immunoSEQ multiplex PCR was the method, and the copy in TCRdb shows in-frame clones only, minus some. The sample consists of 600,000 to 750,000 clones, 9.5% to 15% of them appearing once. Sequencing was performed on naive CD4+ T cells from blood. These receptors were taken from a young man with type 1 diabetes.

This chain connects TRBV19 to TRBJ1-1; TRBD1 matches at 10 bases. Germline CDR1 is LNHDA and CDR2 is SQIVND (reference sequence). After removal of 8 bases from V and 3 bases from J, the junction contained 3 bases not matched to a gene. This CDR3 comprises 13 residues. The CDR3 bases are TGTGCCAGTGGACAGGGGGAGGACACTGAAGCTTTCTTT. It specifies CASGQGEDTEAFF. The full variable domain, with the rest looked up from reference TRBV19 and TRBJ1-1, is DGGITQSPKYLFRKEGQNVTLSCEQNLNHDAMYWYRQDPGQGLRLIYYSQIVNDFQKGDIAEGYSVSREKKESFPLTVTSAQKNPTAFYLCASGQGEDTEAFFGQGTRLTVV.

The V and J genes are TRBV19 and TRBJ1-5; no reliable D call. The length of the CDR3 is 13 residues. The germline CDR1 and CDR2 sequences are LNHDA and SQIVND (reference sequence). V shed 10 bases and J shed 4 bases, with 14 bases lying between them. The DNA of the CDR3 is TGTGCCACCAAGAGGCAACCGAATCAGCCCCAGCATTTT. This sequence encodes CATKRQPNQPQHF.

This clone has just a few counts. The V and J genes are TRBV4-3 and TRBJ1-1, with TRBD1 matching over 7 bases. CDR1 LGHNA and CDR2 YSLEER come from the germline V gene. V was clipped by 5 bases and J by 5 bases; unmatched bases: 5. CDR3 length: 13 amino acids. CDR3 in amino acids: CASSYRQGTEAFF. As DNA, the CDR3 is TGCGCCAGCAGCTATAGACAGGGAACTGAAGCTTTCTTT.

The genes are TRBV7-9 and TRBJ2-7, with TRBD2 matching over 15 bases. This CDR3 has 17 amino acids. After removal of 5 bases from V and 0 bases from J, the junction contained 5 bases not matched to a gene. Germline CDR1 SEHNR, CDR2 FQNEAQ (reference sequence). The CDR3 protein is CASSPGTSGGISYEQYF. Here the CDR3 DNA reads TGTGCCAGCAGCCCTGGGACTAGCGGGGGGATCTCCTACGAGCAGTACTTC.

Only a few counts were recorded for this clone. The V and J genes are TRBV6-5 and TRBJ1-6; 7 bases agree with TRBD1. The CDR3 is 16 amino acids. Germline CDR1 reads MNHEY; CDR2 reads SVGAGI. V dropped 2 bases and J dropped 11; count of bases not matched to a gene: 12. The CDR3: CASSYSEGAPGTPLHF. The CDR3 DNA follows: TGTGCCAGCAGTTACAGTGAGGGGGCCCCCGGGACACCCCTCCACTTT.

This clone was counted only a few times. This sequence joins TRBV2 and TRBJ1-2; 7 nucleotides agree with TRBD1. The germline V gene has CDR1 SNHLY and CDR2 FYNNEI. The length of the CDR3 is 13 residues. V shed 6 bases, J shed 3 bases, and the junction held 4 bases outside the gene matches. The CDR3 nucleotides read TGTGCCAGCAGCCGGGACAGCTACTATGGCTACACCTTC. Residues: CASSRDSYYGYTF.

This clone was seen only once. This chain links TRBV19 with TRBJ2-7; no clear D. Trimming took off 6 bases at V and 6 bases at J, with 12 bases between the two ends. Germline lookup yields CDR1 LNHDA and CDR2 SQIVND (reference sequence). There are 12 residues in the CDR3. CDR3 coding DNA: TGTGCCAGTAGCTATCCTGGTAGCGAGCAGTACTTC. Its protein product is CASSYPGSEQYF. The variable domain in full, completed from reference TRBV19 and TRBJ2-7, reads DGGITQSPKYLFRKEGQNVTLSCEQNLNHDAMYWYRQDPGQGLRLIYYSQIVNDFQKGDIAEGYSVSREKKESFPLTVTSAQKNPTAFYLCASSYPGSEQYFGPGTRLTVT.

This clone was recorded a few times. V usage is TRBV11-2 and J usage is TRBJ2-4; D is possibly TRBD2 (7 bases). Trimming removed 5 bases at V and 4 bases at J, with 15 bases between. The germline V gene has CDR1 SGHAT and CDR2 FQNNGV. This CDR3 has 15 amino acids. The chain's CDR3 is CASSLSGGGKNIQYF. Here the CDR3 DNA reads TGTGCCAGCAGCCTCTCGGGGGGCGGAAAAAACATTCAGTACTTC.

Only a few counts were recorded for this clone. The chain uses TRBV11-2 and TRBJ1-5, with unresolved D. The CDR3 sequence is 12 residues long. Per germline, CDR1 SGHAT and CDR2 FQNNGV. V was cut by 3 bases and J by 6 bases, with 6 bases left in between. The CDR3 here is CASSLDGQPQHF. CDR3 bases: TGTGCCAGCAGCTTGGACGGTCAGCCCCAGCATTTT.

The chain is built from TRBV6-7 and TRBJ2-6, with D uncertain. TRBV6-7 is sorted into the ORF group, with uncertain function. The CDR3 loop spans 16 amino acids. The V end was cut by 6 bases, the J end by 0 bases, with 12 bases between. The CDR3 is CASRSKWRSGANVLTF. The CDR3 nucleotides read TGTGCCAGCAGATCGAAGTGGCGCTCTGGGGCCAACGTCCTGACTTTC.

This clone was counted only a few times. The chain combines TRBV6-5 with TRBJ2-7; D assignment may be TRBD1 or TRBD2 (5 bases each). From germline, CDR1 is MNHEY and CDR2 SVGAGI. Trimming removed 7 bases from V and 2 bases from J, with 18 bases in between. This CDR3 has 15 residues. In DNA, the CDR3 is TGTGCCAGCACCGCCACGGGGACGGATACCTACGAGCAGTACTTC. Protein sequence: CASTATGTDTYEQYF.

This clone has more than one count but fewer than ten. CDR3 amino acids: CASSPRRGLNEKLFF. The CDR3 DNA reads as TGTGCCAGCAGCCCAAGGCGGGGGCTAAATGAAAAACTGTTTTTT. The rearrangement links TRBV7-2 to TRBJ1-4; D possibly corresponds to TRBD1 (6 bases). The CDR3 is 15 amino acids. V was pared by 5 bases and J by 5 bases, with 15 bases between. Germline assignment: CDR1 SGHTA and CDR2 FQGNSA.